This T cell receptor (beta chain) was sequenced in a study of CD8 T cells in ankylosing spondylitis. Findings of the study overall: Certain motif variants had earlier appeared in reactive arthritis synovial fluid and blood.

Germline CDR1 and CDR2: SGHRS and YFSETQ. The CDR3 is 15 amino acids. The V and J ends lost 6 bases and 3 bases, in that order; junction bases with no gene match: 9. Notes on this clonotype: Its cognate antigen is unknown.

The TCR beta libraries were generated through quantitative 5'-RACE incorporating molecular barcodes. TCRdb processed the 5' RACE reads anew with MiXCR; each CDR3 protein has one entry. Of some 140,000 distinct CDR3 sequences detected, about an eighth appear once; the ten largest clones hold approximately 4%. The rearrangement links TRBV5-1 to TRBJ2-7; 10 nucleotides agree with TRBD1. The sample comprised blood, either unsorted or a sorted T cell fraction (not recorded which). The sequence was collected from a female donor with ankylosing spondylitis or in good health (not recorded which). The CDR3 DNA sequence: TGCGCCAGCAACCTTGGGGGACAGGGGATCTACGAGCAGTACTTC. Protein sequence: CASNLGGQGIYEQYF.